This T cell receptor beta chain was documented in a study of PD-1 blockade in classical Hodgkin lymphoma. Study details: It was nivolumab at 3 mg/kg, given intravenously every 2 weeks, that patients received.

Notes on the study in general: Differences between repertoires have undefined causes, possibly disease activity or prior therapy. A reduction in baseline TCR diversity was reportedly seen in newly diagnosed patients relative to healthy donors.

This clone was observed once. Its antigen is undetermined. The data were produced by immunoSEQ multiplex PCR, yet TCRdb's version contains in-frame clones alone and is incomplete. The table includes approximately 93,000 clones, roughly 78% detected once. Trimming pared 2 bases from V and 2 bases from J, leaving 10 bases between. Per germline, CDR1 MDHEN and CDR2 SYDVKM. The CDR3 is 15 residues long. As to time point: cycle 4 day 1 (C4D1), after around six weeks of nivolumab. Relapse was seen in all patients after autologous stem cell transplantation, and brentuximab vedotin exposure was variable. The starting material was peripheral blood mononuclear cells (PBMCs), obtained before the fourth cycle of nivolumab. The TCR originated in a human donor with classical Hodgkin lymphoma. The chain uses TRBV28 and TRBJ1-3, with D unclear. CDR3 sequence: CASSLPPSPGNTIYF. The CDR3 nucleotides are TGTGCCAGCAGTTTACCCCCGAGTCCTGGAAACACCATATATTTT.